What follows are 31 T cell receptor beta chains derived from one specimen sequenced in a study of monozygotic twins with inflammatory bowel disease. TCRdb reprocessed the 5' RACE reads and stores each CDR3 protein as one record, lacking DNA. This table holds under 130,000 distinct CDR3 sequences. The specimen was blood. The receptors were gathered from a human donor with ulcerative colitis or Crohn's disease, or a healthy co-twin of an affected twin (not recorded which).

The V gene is TRBV20-1, the J gene TRBJ2-7; TCRdb's D call, TRBD1, is unchecked because there is no DNA. The CDR3 spans 13 residues. Germline V CDR1 and CDR2: DFQATT, SNEGSKA (reference sequence). CDR3 region: CSARDGGRYEQYF.

V is TRBV6-2 or TRBV6-3 and J is TRBJ2-7; as DNA is missing, the TRBD2 call by TCRdb cannot be tested. The germline gives CDR1 MNHEY, CDR2 SVGEGT. This CDR3 is 14 amino acids long. This chain's CDR3 is CASRQTSGFREQYF.

This chain uses TRBV6-1 with TRBJ1-2; TCRdb picks TRBD1, but there is no DNA to check that call. The CDR3 covers 16 residues. CDR1 MNHNS and CDR2 SASEGT come from the germline V gene. CDR3 protein: CASSPPPGQGVYGYTF.

This chain uses TRBV6-2 or TRBV6-3 with TRBJ2-7; TCRdb lists TRBD1, though no DNA is available to test this call. Germline CDR1 and CDR2: MNHEY and SVGEGT. The CDR3 runs 12 residues. The CDR3 reads CASKGGGYEQYF.

The V call is TRBV18, the J call TRBJ2-7. The CDR3 sequence is 15 residues long. CDR1 and CDR2 from the germline V gene are KGHSH and LQKENI. The CDR3 spells CASSPSDIPTYEQYF.

The chain has TRBV7-2 and TRBJ2-5; TCRdb returns TRBD1, unconfirmable since there is no DNA. Germline-derived CDR1 and CDR2 are SGHTA and FQGNSA. The CDR3 consists of 15 residues. The CDR3 loop reads CASSLESRGAWTQYF.

V gene TRBV7-9 combines with J gene TRBJ1-6; with no DNA, the TCRdb D assignment of TRBD1 cannot be verified. This CDR3 is 14 amino acids long. CDR1 SEHNR and CDR2 FQNEAQ come from the germline V gene (reference sequence). The chain's CDR3 is CASSPGQANSPLHF. Together with reference TRBV7-9 and TRBJ1-6, the CDR3 gives the full variable domain: DTGVSQNPRHKITKRGQNVTFRCDPISEHNRLYWYRQTLGQGPEFLTYFQNEAQLEKSRLLSDRFSAERPKGSFSTLEIQRTEQGDSAMYLCASSPGQANSPLHFGNGTRLTVT.

This chain uses TRBV7-2 with TRBJ1-5; TCRdb picks TRBD1, but there is no DNA to check that call. The CDR3 is 17 amino acids. Germline V gene data show CDR1 as SGHTA and CDR2 as FQGNSA. The CDR3 is CASSLAGGAGGNQPQHF. The whole variable domain, filled in from reference TRBV7-2 and TRBJ1-5, reads GAGVSQSPSNKVTEKGKDVELRCDPISGHTALYWYRQSLGQGLEFLIYFQGNSAPDKSGLPSDRFSAERTGGSVSTLTIQRTQQEDSAVYLCASSLAGGAGGNQPQHFGDGTRLSIL.

CDR3 sequence reads: CSARNPGTVLSGANVLTF. The V and J genes are TRBV20-1 and TRBJ2-6; TCRdb picks TRBD1, but there is no DNA to check that call. The CDR3 runs 18 residues. Germline assignment: CDR1 DFQATT and CDR2 SNEGSKA (reference sequence).

The V and J genes are TRBV5-4 and TRBJ1-1. CDR1 and CDR2 from the germline V gene are SGHNT and YYREEE (reference sequence). This CDR3 has 13 residues. The CDR3 is CASSFTVNTEAFF.

The gene calls are TRBV7-2 and TRBJ2-2; TCRdb calls TRBD1, which cannot be checked without DNA. Germline V lookup: CDR1 SGHTA, CDR2 FQGNSA. There are 15 residues in the CDR3. CDR3 sequence reads: CASSSQQGFAGELFF.

V is TRBV7-9 and J is TRBJ2-2; the D call from TCRdb, TRBD1, cannot be confirmed without DNA. This CDR3 has 14 residues. The V gene's germline CDR1 is SEHNR and CDR2 FQNEAQ (reference sequence). The CDR3 protein is CASSLRQGAGELFF.

The chain couples TRBV30 to TRBJ2-5. Germline V gene lookup returns CDR1 GTSNPN and CDR2 SVGIG (reference sequence). The CDR3 runs 13 residues. The CDR3 region is CAWRGQELETQYF.

The chain employs TRBV5-1 and TRBJ2-3; TCRdb selects TRBD1, and the lack of DNA leaves this call unchecked. The CDR3 extends over 18 amino acids. Germline lookup yields CDR1 SGHRS and CDR2 YFSETQ. The CDR3: CASSYHPLGGSGTDTQYF.

The rearrangement links TRBV6-1 to TRBJ2-7; TCRdb names TRBD2, which stays unverified in the absence of DNA. Germline V gene data show CDR1 as MNHNS and CDR2 as SASEGT. The length of the CDR3 is 15 residues. CDR3 residues: CASSAGTAGPYEQYF.

The chain combines TRBV20-1 with TRBJ1-4. Germline values: CDR1 DFQATT, CDR2 SNEGSKA (reference sequence). The CDR3 covers 15 residues. The CDR3 loop reads CSARASGATNEKLFF.

The J gene is TRBJ2-2, the V gene TRBV5-1; with no DNA, the TCRdb D assignment of TRBD1 cannot be verified. From germline, CDR1 is SGHRS and CDR2 YFSETQ. The CDR3 consists of 16 residues. The CDR3 is CASSARQGANTGELFF.

The chain employs TRBV10-2 and TRBJ2-1; TCRdb selects TRBD1, and the lack of DNA leaves this call unchecked. Per germline, CDR1 WSHSY and CDR2 SAAADI. CDR3 length: 15 residues. CDR3 amino acids: CASSVGRGLYNEQFF.

V and J are TRBV27 and TRBJ2-3; lacking DNA, the TRBD1 call made by TCRdb goes unchecked. The CDR3 sequence is 16 residues long. The germline V gene has CDR1 MNHEY and CDR2 SMNVEV (reference sequence). CDR3 residues: CASSLGRTAPTDTQYF.

The rearrangement uses TRBV29-1 and TRBJ2-7. This CDR3 contains 11 residues. Germline CDR1 SQVTM, CDR2 ANQGSEA. CDR3 residues: CSVALGYEQYF.

The V call is TRBV28, the J call TRBJ1-5; TCRdb's D gene call, TRBD1, goes unchecked for lack of DNA. This CDR3 contains 15 residues. Germline V gene lookup returns CDR1 MDHEN and CDR2 SYDVKM. The CDR3 loop is CASSSSGTGFQPQHF.

The CDR3: CASSLQRTSGYNEQFF. The V and J genes are TRBV27 and TRBJ2-1; lacking DNA, the TRBD2 call made by TCRdb goes unchecked. The CDR3 covers 16 residues. Germline loops: CDR1 MNHEY, CDR2 SMNVEV (reference sequence).

V and J are TRBV3-1 and TRBJ2-7; the D call of TRBD1 rests on TCRdb alone, since no DNA is present to check it. The CDR3 totals 16 residues. Germline V CDR1 and CDR2: LGHDT, YNNKEL (reference sequence). The CDR3 region is CASSHSLGTGVYEQYF.

The chain recombines TRBV27 with TRBJ1-5; the TRBD1 assignment by TCRdb is unverifiable without DNA. The CDR3 runs 14 residues. The germline CDR1 and CDR2 sequences are MNHEY and SMNVEV (reference sequence). CDR3 region: CASRQTGNNQPQHF.

The chain has TRBV7-2 and TRBJ2-3. Germline V gives CDR1 SGHTA, CDR2 FQGNSA. The CDR3 runs 15 residues. The CDR3 reads CASSLVPLNTDTQYF.

The V call is TRBV4-3, the J call TRBJ2-1; the TCRdb D gene call, TRBD2, has no DNA to confirm it. Germline CDR1 and CDR2: LGHNA and YSLEER. This CDR3 is built from 16 residues. The CDR3 loop reads CASSHLIGTSYNEQFF.

The chain combines TRBV12-3 or TRBV12-4 with TRBJ2-5; TCRdb's D call of TRBD2 is untestable without DNA. The CDR3 sequence is 13 residues long. Here the CDR3 reads CASRKLASETQYF.

This rearrangement joins TRBV10-3 to TRBJ2-1; TCRdb proposes TRBD2, but this gene call is untestable without DNA. CDR1 is ENHRY and CDR2 is SYGVKD in the germline V gene. The CDR3 has 15 residues. CDR3 loop: CAIEGWTGGNREQFF.

The chain combines TRBV4-3 with TRBJ2-3. Germline V CDR1 and CDR2: LGHNA, YSLEER. The CDR3 is 17 amino acids. The CDR3 reads CASSQEMSSWNTDTQYF.

The chain joins TRBV7-9 to TRBJ2-1; TCRdb selects TRBD2, and the lack of DNA leaves this call unchecked. The CDR3 is 13 residues long. In germline, CDR1 is SEHNR, CDR2 FQNEAQ (reference sequence). Here the CDR3 reads CASAGARGNEQFF.

V is TRBV11-2 and J is TRBJ2-7. The CDR3 runs 14 residues. Germline lookup yields CDR1 SGHAT and CDR2 FQNNGV. CDR3 region: CASSQGQGSYEQYF.